This T cell receptor (beta chain) appears in the sequencing data of a study of T cells after yellow fever vaccination (dated by TCRdb to between 2018 and 2021). As for the study more broadly: Libraries from fractions with low cell numbers were prepared with the SMART-Seq v4 Ultra Low Input RNA kit. To follow T-cell clones before and after both primary and booster YFV17D yellow fever vaccination, bulk TCR alpha and beta repertoires underwent longitudinal sequencing. Two healthy male donors made up the cohort, one aged 18 to 30 years and the other aged 30 to 39 years. Blood was collected at multiple timepoints before and after primary and secondary immunization, and bulk PBMC replicates and cell subsets were isolated. General study outcomes and caveats: A small share of clonotypes was detected in both CD4 and CD8 compartments, with the overlap likely arising from convergent recombination. Most clones expanded after primary vaccination (around 96% of CD4 and roughly 90% of CD8) were re-detected after the booster, suggesting that broad memory maintenance occurred. FACS-sorted repertoires could contain abundant contaminating clonotypes from the bulk population, so computational filtering was required. The secondary T-cell response was weaker than the primary response but faster, peaking on day 5 instead of day 15. Only a couple of donors were included in the study, so the extent to which the findings can be generalized is limited.

TCRdb records Illumina NovaSeq 6000 as the sequencer. TCR cDNA was made using 5'RACE template switching, a step that added a universal primer site and unique molecular identifiers. cDNA synthesis was primed from both the TCR alpha and TCR beta constant segments. Two PCR steps were used to amplify libraries, with sample barcodes and sequencing adapters being added in the second step. Libraries were sequenced on Illumina HiSeq 2500 (2x100 bp) or NovaSeq (2x150 bp). The authors' analysis ran thus. MIGEC handled demultiplexing of reads and collapsing into UMI consensus sequences, while MiXCR performed V(D)J alignment. Vaccine-responding clonotypes were defined with edgeR using replicate PBMC samples, requiring FDR below 0.01 and a log2 fold change above 5 up to day 15. Each bulk clonotype was labeled CD4 or CD8 based on which sequenced repertoire, CD4 or CD8, contained the clonotype at higher abundance. In-frame beta chains were kept once TCRdb had trimmed the public reads at Q25 with fastp and called clones with MiXCR. Identical CDR3 proteins give one entry, which carries the most common genes and DNA. In this record, the V and J calls reflect TCRdb's handling and not the investigators' own analysis. The sample table holds around 100,000 distinct CDR3 sequences, of which approximately 5.5% were seen once. More than 40% of the sample is taken by the ten largest.

The treatment or condition label here, explained by the study, means: live attenuated yellow fever vaccine strain. A standard Ficoll-Paque protocol was used to isolate PBMCs from peripheral blood. CD4 and CD8 T-cell fractions were isolated with Dynabeads CD4 and CD8 positive selection kits. TriZol was used to extract RNA from bulk PBMCs, from CD4 and CD8 fractions, and from dextramer-positive and dextramer-negative fractions. Unmatched junction bases come to 5, with V trimmed by 3 bases and J by 6 bases. Its CDR3 holds 14 amino acids, cysteine through phenylalanine. The only DNA kept is the CDR3, 42 bases in frame from the first base. This clonotype was counted many times. This receptor's antigen is unknown. No much larger clone exists at a distance of one base, and base qualities are not known.

This receptor was taken from a man aged 18 to 30 who received the YFV17D yellow fever vaccine. The sequences come from CD8+ T cells sorted from PBMCs, collected 10 days after the yellow fever booster vaccination. Recombination connected TRBV12-3 or TRBV12-4 to TRBJ2-3; 8 bases in the junction line up with TRBD2. In nucleotides, the sequence is TGTGCCAGCAGTTTGGGCGGGGGGAGCGATACGCAGTATTTT. Its coded protein is CASSLGGGSDTQYF.